These 22 T cell receptor beta chains share one sample of origin, sequenced in a study of T cells after yellow fever vaccination. TCRdb re-derived calls from the 5' RACE reads in MiXCR, one entry per CDR3 protein. Of 100,000 to 150,000 distinct CDR3 sequences in the sample, around 15% were seen once. The input for sequencing was CD8+ T cells sorted from PBMCs, taken 5 days after the yellow fever booster vaccination. The receptors shown here come from a man aged 18 to 29 who received the YFV17D yellow fever vaccine.

This clonotype was seen only a few times. The chain recombines TRBV15 with TRBJ1-1, with 8 bases fitting TRBD1. This CDR3 region has 16 residues. The V gene's germline CDR1 is LNHNV and CDR2 YYDKDF (reference sequence). J lost 0 bases, V lost 3 bases, and 6 bases had no gene match. The DNA for the CDR3 is TGTGCCACCAGCAGTCCGTTGGACAGGGTGAACACTGAAGCTTTCTTT. Amino acid sequence: CATSSPLDRVNTEAFF.

This clonotype occurred a few times. The chain employs TRBV6-5 and TRBJ1-3, with D unresolved. Germline CDR1 reads MNHEY; CDR2 reads SVGAGI. V was cut by 2 bases and J by 4 bases, with 12 bases left in between. The CDR3 has 15 amino acids. The CDR3 sequence is CASSYGWEAGNTIYF. CDR3 nucleotide sequence: TGTGCCAGCAGTTACGGCTGGGAAGCCGGAAACACCATATATTTT.

This clonotype was recorded a few times. This chain uses TRBV7-6 with TRBJ2-2; D call uncertain. This CDR3 has 15 residues. Trimming removed 4 bases at V and 7 bases at J, with 16 bases between. Germline lookup yields CDR1 SGHVS and CDR2 FNYEAQ. The CDR3 DNA is TGTGCCAGCAGCTCGTCTCTTAGGTCGTTCGGGGAGCTGTTTTTT. It specifies CASSSSLRSFGELFF.

The gene calls are TRBV19 and TRBJ2-5; the D is unclear. The germline V and J ends were trimmed by 7 bases and 1 base, with 10 bases remaining between them. The CDR3 is 13 amino acids. In germline, CDR1 is LNHDA, CDR2 SQIVND (reference sequence). The CDR3 is CASTSDTQETQYF. The CDR3 region has the DNA TGTGCCAGTACATCCGACACCCAAGAGACCCAGTACTTC.

This chain connects TRBV6-2 or TRBV6-3 to TRBJ1-5; TRBD1 might be the D (6 bases). This CDR3 has 14 amino acids. Trimming removed 6 bases from V and 6 bases from J, with 15 bases in between. CDR1 MNHEY and CDR2 SVGEGT come from the germline V gene. The CDR3 loop reads CASSPVGGVQPQHF. In DNA, the CDR3 is TGTGCCAGCAGCCCGGTGGGGGGCGTTCAGCCCCAGCATTTT.

In its sample, this clonotype was seen a few times. The chain recombines TRBV5-4 with TRBJ1-1; no clear D gene. The V end was cut by 0 bases, the J end by 10 bases, with 10 bases between. The CDR3 covers 12 residues. Germline values: CDR1 SGHNT, CDR2 YYREEE (reference sequence). The CDR3 nucleotides are TGTGCCAGCAGCTTGGGGCCCCTTGGAGCTTTCTTT. As protein: CASSLGPLGAFF. The variable domain in full, with the rest retrieved from reference TRBV5-4 and TRBJ1-1, is ETGVTQSPTHLIKTRGQQVTLRCSSQSGHNTVSWYQQALGQGPQFIFQYYREEENGRGNFPPRFSGLQFPNYSSELNVNALELDDSALYLCASSLGPLGAFFGQGTRLTVV.

The rearrangement joins TRBV5-1 to TRBJ2-1; D unclear. The V gene lost 0 bases and the J gene lost 4 bases, with 14 bases spanning the gap. This CDR3 has 16 residues. The germline V gene has CDR1 SGHRS and CDR2 YFSETQ. The CDR3 DNA is TGCGCCAGCAGCTTGGCCGCGGCCTCGTCATACAATGAGCAGTTCTTC. Translation gives CASSLAAASSYNEQFF.

The chain has TRBV4-2 and TRBJ2-6; TRBD1 might be the D (5 bases). Trimming took off 3 bases at V and 0 bases at J, with 9 bases between the two ends. This CDR3 comprises 16 residues. Looked up from germline, CDR1 is LGHNA and CDR2 is YNFKEQ. The CDR3 loop is CASSHQDNSGANVLTF. In DNA, the CDR3 is TGTGCCAGCAGCCACCAGGACAACTCTGGGGCCAACGTCCTGACTTTC.

The chain uses TRBV6-5 and TRBJ2-7; D is ambiguous. V was trimmed by 1 base and J by 0 bases, leaving 7 bases between them. CDR1 MNHEY and CDR2 SVGAGI come from the germline V gene. CDR3 length equals 14 residues. This chain's CDR3 is CASSYLNSSYEQYF. The CDR3 bases are TGTGCCAGCAGTTACTTGAACAGCTCCTACGAGCAGTACTTC.

In its sample, this clonotype was seen a few times. This sequence joins TRBV6-2 or TRBV6-3 and TRBJ2-2; D may match TRBD1 or TRBD2 (5 bases each). The CDR3 extends over 16 amino acids. Trimming took off 7 bases at V and 5 bases at J, with 20 bases between the two ends. Looked up from germline, CDR1 is MNHEY and CDR2 is SVGEGT. The CDR3 DNA reads as TGTGCCAGCAATGAGGGCGTGGACTGGGGGACCGGGGAGCTGTTTTTT. Translation: CASNEGVDWGTGELFF.

In this sample, this clonotype turned up many times. The chain joins TRBV27 to TRBJ2-3; D gene uncertain. Germline CDR1 MNHEY, CDR2 SMNVEV (reference sequence). V was clipped by 2 bases and J by 4 bases, with 4 bases between them. The CDR3 extends over 12 amino acids. This CDR3 is CASSLTADTQYF. The CDR3 region has the DNA TGTGCCAGCAGTTTAACAGCAGATACGCAGTATTTT.

V is TRBV20-1 and J is TRBJ2-4; perhaps TRBD2 as D (5 bases). CDR3 length: 13 residues. From germline, CDR1 is DFQATT and CDR2 SNEGSKA (reference sequence). V dropped 2 bases and J dropped 11 bases, with 16 bases sitting between them. The CDR3 DNA reads TGCAGTGCTAGACATTACTCAGCGGAGTTTCAGTACTTC. Translating gives CSARHYSAEFQYF.

J is TRBJ1-1 and V is TRBV4-3; D perhaps matches TRBD1 (5 bases). This CDR3 spans 13 amino acids. V gave up 1 base and J gave up 8 bases, with 11 bases separating them. The germline V gene encodes CDR1 LGHNA and CDR2 YSLEER. In DNA, the CDR3 is TGCGCCAGCAGCCAAGCCCGCAGGGAAGAAGCTTTCTTT. The encoded protein is CASSQARREEAFF.

This clonotype has a count of ten or more. This chain connects TRBV4-3 to TRBJ2-5, with 7 bases identical to TRBD1. CDR3 size: 16 residues. V shed 0 bases, J shed 1 base, and the junction held 5 bases outside the gene matches. CDR1 is LGHNA and CDR2 is YSLEER in the germline V gene. In DNA form, the CDR3 reads TGCGCCAGCAGCCAAGAGAGAGGACAGGCCCAAGAGACCCAGTACTTC. Protein sequence: CASSQERGQAQETQYF.

V usage is TRBV7-9 and J usage is TRBJ1-2; no firm D call. Per germline, CDR1 SEHNR and CDR2 FQNEAQ (reference sequence). Between the trimmed V and J ends, which lost 4 bases and 4 bases, there was a span of 10 bases. The CDR3 contains 13 residues. The CDR3 sequence: CASSSGGVYGYTF. DNA of the CDR3: TGTGCCAGCAGCTCAGGCGGGGTCTATGGCTACACCTTC.

This clonotype was detected a few times. In DNA, the CDR3 is TGTGCCAGCAGCTTAAAGTGGACAGATGGAAATGAGCAGTTCTTC. Translating gives CASSLKWTDGNEQFF. The chain uses TRBV11-2 and TRBJ2-1; D is perhaps TRBD1 (6 bases). The CDR3 length is 15 residues. Germline V gives CDR1 SGHAT, CDR2 FQNNGV. Between the trimmed V and J ends, which lost 2 bases and 7 bases, there was a span of 15 bases.

This chain uses TRBV29-1 with TRBJ2-7; the D gene is possibly TRBD2 (5 bases). The germline V gene encodes CDR1 SQVTM and CDR2 ANQGSEA. The CDR3 runs to 11 residues. Deletions cut 8 bases from V and 7 bases from J, with 15 bases between. The CDR3 region is CSRGMLGEQYV. As DNA, the CDR3 is TGCAGCCGAGGGATGCTGGGAGAGCAGTACGTC.

This chain links TRBV5-5 with TRBJ1-1; 8 bases line up with TRBD1. This CDR3 spans 15 amino acids. Germline CDR1 reads SGHKS; CDR2 reads YYEKEE (reference sequence). The V segment lost 0 bases and the J segment 7 bases; nucleotides outside the gene matches: 8. This chain's CDR3 is CASSLVGTGGIEAFF. In nucleotides, the CDR3 is TGTGCCAGCAGCTTGGTTGGGACAGGCGGGATTGAAGCTTTCTTT. The whole variable domain, filled in from reference TRBV5-5 and TRBJ1-1, reads DAGVTQSPTHLIKTRGQQVTLRCSPISGHKSVSWYQQVLGQGPQFIFQYYEKEERGRGNFPDRFSARQFPNYSSELNVNALLLGDSALYLCASSLVGTGGIEAFFGQGTRLTVV.

This clonotype has just a few counts. The V and J genes are TRBV7-9 and TRBJ2-5, with D tentatively TRBD1 (6 bases). The V end lost 8 bases, the J end lost 0 bases, and 13 bases lay between the germline ends. The germline V gene encodes CDR1 SEHNR and CDR2 FQNEAQ (reference sequence). CDR3 length: 14 residues. Written as DNA, the CDR3 is TGTGCCAGCTCCGAAGGGGGATACCAAGAGACCCAGTACTTC. Translating it yields CASSEGGYQETQYF.

J is TRBJ2-1 and V is TRBV11-2, with a tentative D call TRBD2 (5 bases). The germline gives CDR1 SGHAT, CDR2 FQNNGV. This CDR3 comprises 14 residues. The V end lost 6 bases, the J end lost 0 bases, and 9 bases lay between the germline ends. Written as DNA, the CDR3 is TGTGCCAGCAGGGACTCCAGCTCCTACAATGAGCAGTTCTTC. The encoded protein is CASRDSSSYNEQFF.

The chain recombines TRBV25-1 with TRBJ1-2; D possibly corresponds to TRBD1 (5 bases). The CDR3 has 12 amino acids. The germline gives CDR1 MGHDK, CDR2 SYGVNS. Trimming pared 4 bases from V and 8 bases from J, leaving 11 bases between. CDR3 loop: CASSVGRGGYTF. The CDR3 DNA is TGTGCCAGCAGTGTGGGGCGGGGAGGCTACACCTTC.

The V and J genes are TRBV27 and TRBJ1-1; unclear D gene. Germline CDR1 is MNHEY and CDR2 is SMNVEV (reference sequence). The CDR3 has 15 amino acids. Trimming removed 7 bases from V and 5 bases from J, with 20 bases in between. The CDR3 region has the DNA TGTGCCAGCATGGGTAGGGCAGGCCCGGGGACTGAAGCTTTCTTT. It specifies CASMGRAGPGTEAFF.